The 21 T cell receptor beta chains given below trace back to one sample, sequenced in a study of radiotherapy plus CTLA-4 blockade in lung cancer. Sequenced by immunoSEQ multiplex PCR; TCRdb stores in-frame clones only, minus some. This table holds some 80,000 clones, roughly four fifths found once. Sequencing used peripheral blood, obtained from a patient treated with radiotherapy plus ipilimumab. These receptors came from a human donor with non-small cell lung cancer who had stable disease on radiotherapy plus ipilimumab.

The chain combines TRBV7-2 with TRBJ2-1; 11 nucleotides match TRBD2. The V gene end was trimmed by 2 bases and the J gene end by 0 bases; junction bases not matched to a gene: 9. The CDR3 extends over 19 amino acids. Per the germline V gene, CDR1 is SGHTA and CDR2 is FQGNSA. CDR3 bases: TGTGCCAGCAGCTTACTAGCGGGGGGTCTTCTCAGCTCCTACAATGAGCAGTTCTTC. It translates to CASSLLAGGLLSSYNEQFF.

The rearrangement uses TRBV30 and TRBJ2-5, with D maybe TRBD1 (6 bases). Germline CDR1 and CDR2: GTSNPN and SVGIG (reference sequence). The CDR3 covers 14 residues. V lost 0 bases, J lost 5 bases, and 13 bases lay in between. The CDR3: CAWSVPTGKETQYF. The CDR3 bases are TGTGCCTGGAGTGTACCTACAGGGAAGGAGACCCAGTACTTC.

This chain uses TRBV27 with TRBJ1-2; 9 bases match TRBD1. V gave up 0 bases and J gave up 9 bases; unmatched junction bases: 11. The CDR3 length is 16 residues. Germline CDR1 MNHEY, CDR2 SMNVEV (reference sequence). CDR3 sequence (DNA): TGTGCCAGCAGTTTATCTATGGAGGGGACAGGGAATCGCTACACCTTC. It is translated as CASSLSMEGTGNRYTF.

V usage is TRBV6-6 and J usage is TRBJ1-3; perhaps TRBD1 as D (5 bases). Per germline, CDR1 MNHNY and CDR2 SVGAGI (reference sequence). The CDR3 loop spans 16 amino acids. V was shortened by 6 bases and J by 8 bases, with 23 bases between the two germline ends. The CDR3 spells CASRRISGLVHDTIYF. The CDR3 region has the DNA TGTGCCAGCAGAAGGATCTCGGGACTGGTACACGACACCATATATTTT.

J is TRBJ1-4 and V is TRBV7-9, with 9 bases aligning to TRBD1. The CDR3 runs to 17 residues. The V segment lost 5 bases and the J segment 8 bases; nucleotides outside the gene matches: 15. CDR1 SEHNR and CDR2 FQNEAQ come from the germline V gene (reference sequence). CDR3 protein: CASSQRQGDGWKEKLFF. CDR3 nucleotides: TGTGCCAGCAGCCAAAGACAGGGGGATGGATGGAAGGAAAAACTGTTTTTT.

The chain recombines TRBV28 with TRBJ1-5, with D possibly matching TRBD1 (6 bases). The CDR3 sequence is 13 residues long. Trimming removed 8 bases from V and 1 base from J, with 9 bases in between. Per germline, CDR1 MDHEN and CDR2 SYDVKM. In DNA form, the CDR3 reads TGTGCCAGCCTCGGGACAAGCAATCAGCCCCAGCATTTT. It yields the protein CASLGTSNQPQHF. The entire variable domain, with the rest obtained from reference TRBV28 and TRBJ1-5, is as follows: DVKVTQSSRYLVKRTGEKVFLECVQDMDHENMFWYRQDPGLGLRLIYFSYDVKMKEKGDIPEGYSVSREKKERFSLILESASTNQTSMYLCASLGTSNQPQHFGDGTRLSIL.

This chain joins TRBV5-6 and TRBJ2-7, with 9 positions matching TRBD1. This CDR3 spans 15 amino acids. Per the germline V gene, CDR1 is SGHDT and CDR2 is YYEEEE. The V gene end was trimmed by 2 bases and the J gene end by 5 bases; junction bases not matched to a gene: 8. CDR3: CASSFRDRVAHEQYF. The CDR3 DNA is TGTGCCAGCAGCTTCCGGGACAGGGTTGCCCACGAGCAGTACTTC.

The rearrangement joins TRBV5-5 to TRBJ2-2, with D perhaps TRBD2 (5 bases). The V gene's germline CDR1 is SGHKS and CDR2 YYEKEE (reference sequence). The CDR3 is 15 residues long. V was clipped by 0 bases and J by 3 bases, with 9 bases between them. The CDR3 spells CASSLVASYTGELFF. CDR3 bases: TGTGCCAGCAGCTTGGTGGCTAGCTACACCGGGGAGCTGTTTTTT.

This chain joins TRBV18 and TRBJ2-1; TRBD2 matches at 11 bases. Per the germline V gene, CDR1 is KGHSH and CDR2 is LQKENI. V lost 1 base to trimming and J lost 6 bases; unmatched junction nucleotides: 8. This CDR3 region has 17 residues. DNA of the CDR3: TGTGCCAGCTCACCACGGTTAGCGGGAGGGGTAGGCAATGAGCAGTTCTTC. Encoded protein: CASSPRLAGGVGNEQFF.

The gene calls are TRBV7-2 and TRBJ1-2, with TRBD1 matching over 9 bases. Germline CDR1 is SGHTA and CDR2 is FQGNSA. The CDR3 is 14 amino acids. J lost 8 bases, V lost 4 bases, and 8 bases had no gene match. The chain's CDR3 is CASSWTGDIGGYTF. In nucleotides, the CDR3 is TGTGCCAGCAGCTGGACAGGGGACATAGGGGGCTACACCTTC.

The chain links TRBV5-1 to TRBJ2-1; D may correspond to TRBD1 or TRBD2 (5 bases each). Germline values: CDR1 SGHRS, CDR2 YFSETQ. The CDR3 runs 16 residues. Between the trimmed V and J ends, which lost 0 bases and 9 bases, there was a span of 19 bases. The CDR3 region is CASSLGPGTTASEQFF. The CDR3 coding sequence is TGCGCCAGCAGCTTGGGGCCCGGGACGACTGCGAGTGAGCAGTTCTTC.

The genes are TRBV6-6 and TRBJ2-1; the D is unclear. The CDR3 has 11 amino acids. Between the trimmed V and J ends, which lost 5 bases and 10 bases, there was a span of 9 bases. CDR1 and CDR2 (germline): MNHNY, SVGAGI (reference sequence). The CDR3 nucleotides read TGTGCCAGCAGTCCCCGTGTGGAGCAGTTCTTC. Amino acid sequence: CASSPRVEQFF.

This CDR3 reads CASSPSGGGNQPQHF. CDR3 in DNA: TGTGCCAGCAGTCCCTCCGGGGGGGGCAATCAGCCCCAGCATTTT. The V gene is TRBV28, the J gene TRBJ1-5, with D perhaps matching TRBD1 (5 bases). The CDR3 loop spans 15 amino acids. V lost 5 bases, J lost 2 bases, and 13 bases lay in between. Germline CDR1 reads MDHEN; CDR2 reads SYDVKM.

The rearrangement uses TRBV28 and TRBJ1-5; D not resolved. Germline V gene sequence: CDR1 MDHEN, CDR2 SYDVKM. V was cut by 5 bases and J by 6 bases, with 8 bases left in between. This CDR3 is 12 amino acids long. The CDR3 sequence: CASSARVQPQHF. CDR3 coding DNA: TGTGCCAGCAGTGCCCGAGTTCAGCCCCAGCATTTT.

This clone was recorded only once. V is TRBV7-2 and J is TRBJ1-2, with TRBD1 matching over 7 bases. V lost 2 bases and J lost 1; bases outside the gene matches: 7. CDR3 length: 16 amino acids. Germline CDR1 is SGHTA and CDR2 is FQGNSA. The CDR3 sequence: CASSLPRQGINYGYTF. CDR3 bases: TGTGCCAGCAGCTTACCCAGACAGGGAATTAACTATGGCTACACCTTC. The variable domain in full, completed from reference TRBV7-2 and TRBJ1-2, reads GAGVSQSPSNKVTEKGKDVELRCDPISGHTALYWYRQSLGQGLEFLIYFQGNSAPDKSGLPSDRFSAERTGGSVSTLTIQRTQQEDSAVYLCASSLPRQGINYGYTFGSGTRLTVV.

The chain employs TRBV6-1 and TRBJ2-1, with 9 bases identical to TRBD2. This CDR3 is 14 amino acids long. From germline, CDR1 is MNHNS and CDR2 SASEGT. J gave up 7 bases and V 4 bases, and 5 bases lay outside the gene matches. The CDR3: CASSARGGGNEQFF. For the CDR3, the DNA is TGTGCCAGCAGTGCGCGGGGGGGCGGAAATGAGCAGTTCTTC.

The genes are TRBV27 and TRBJ2-1; 12 nucleotides align to TRBD2. Trimming cost V 2 bases and J 3 bases; bases outside gene matches: 14. There are 20 residues in the CDR3. Germline CDR1 MNHEY, CDR2 SMNVEV (reference sequence). In DNA, the CDR3 is TGTGCCAGCAGTTTAAGCCGGCTAGCGGGAGGGTTGACCCTCTACAATGAGCAGTTCTTC. Its translation is CASSLSRLAGGLTLYNEQFF.

This rearrangement joins TRBV5-1 to TRBJ1-4; D may be TRBD1 (6 bases). V was pared by 3 bases and J by 6 bases, with 15 bases between. The CDR3 totals 15 residues. The germline V gene has CDR1 SGHRS and CDR2 YFSETQ. The CDR3 region is CASSSLTGSYEKLFF. The CDR3 region has the DNA TGCGCCAGCAGCTCCCTGACAGGATCATATGAAAAACTGTTTTTT.

V gene TRBV20-1 combines with J gene TRBJ2-5; no clear D gene. The CDR3 length is 11 residues. Trimming shortened V by 6 bases and J by 4 bases, and 9 bases separated the two germline ends. Germline CDR1 reads DFQATT; CDR2 reads SNEGSKA (reference sequence). The CDR3: CSADMAETQYF. CDR3 nucleotide sequence: TGCAGTGCGGATATGGCAGAGACCCAGTACTTC.

V gene TRBV5-4 combines with J gene TRBJ1-4; tentative D call: TRBD1 (5 bases). The V gene lost 1 base and the J gene lost 2 bases, with 6 bases spanning the gap. Germline V lookup: CDR1 SGHNT, CDR2 YYREEE (reference sequence). This CDR3 is 14 amino acids long. CDR3 protein: CASSLPGTNEKLFF. The CDR3, as DNA: TGTGCCAGCAGCTTGCCAGGGACTAATGAAAAACTGTTTTTT. Supplemented by reference TRBV5-4 and TRBJ1-4, the full variable domain reads ETGVTQSPTHLIKTRGQQVTLRCSSQSGHNTVSWYQQALGQGPQFIFQYYREEENGRGNFPPRFSGLQFPNYSSELNVNALELDDSALYLCASSLPGTNEKLFFGSGTQLSVL.

This clone occurred a few times. This chain links TRBV9 with TRBJ2-2; D possibly matches TRBD1 or TRBD2 (5 bases each). The germline V gene encodes CDR1 SGDLS and CDR2 YYNGEE. V gave up 4 bases and J gave up 2 bases, with 9 bases separating them. The CDR3 covers 14 residues. The DNA for the CDR3 is TGTGCCAGCAGCTGGGACGGAAACACCGGGGAGCTGTTTTTT. Encoded protein: CASSWDGNTGELFF.